The rows below give T cell receptor beta chains drawn from one sample of a study of T-cell memory formation after mild COVID-19. One entry per CDR3 protein results from TCRdb running MiXCR on the 5' RACE reads. The sample contains roughly 130,000 distinct CDR3 sequences, about 6.5% of which appear only once. Sequenced sample: PBMCs or a T cell subset sorted from them (not recorded which). The receptors shown here come from an adult woman who had mild COVID-19 (a few samples of this study predate the infection). Cell type and time point are not known. CDR3s include the opening cysteine and the closing phenylalanine or tryptophan. Fields, in order: V gene, clone size, D gene, J gene, CDR3 protein, CDR3 DNA. The D gene is left open where the match is weak. Some rows mark clone size as missing; the rest say once, few, many or name a class of expanded clone.

TRBV12-3/TRBV12-4,-,-,TRBJ2-1,CASSLYSTRAGHNEQFF,TGTGCCAGCAGTTTATACTCAACTAGAGCAGGGCACAATGAGCAGTTCTTC
TRBV5-1,many,TRBD2,TRBJ2-7,CASSLVGLDEQYF,TGCGCCAGCAGCTTGGTGGGACTAGACGAGCAGTACTTC
TRBV27,few,-,TRBJ1-1,CASSRTPKNTEAFF,TGTGCCAGCAGCCGAACTCCGAAGAACACTGAAGCTTTCTTT
TRBV20-1,few,TRBD2,TRBJ2-1,CSARAPLAGGENEQFF,TGCAGTGCTAGAGCCCCCTTAGCGGGAGGTGAGAATGAGCAGTTCTTC
TRBV5-5,-,-,TRBJ1-1,CASSPLQSSEAFF,TGTGCCAGCAGCCCCCTTCAATCATCTGAAGCTTTCTTT
TRBV15,-,-,TRBJ1-2,CATSRDSYGYTF,TGTGCCACCAGCAGAGATTCGTATGGCTACACCTTC
TRBV9,-,-,TRBJ1-6,CASSAPGSTGPSPLHF,TGTGCCAGCAGCGCCCCCGGATCGACAGGCCCGTCACCCCTCCACTTT
TRBV30,few,-,TRBJ2-2,CAWGRRGPFRTGELFF,TGTGCCTGGGGCAGGCGGGGGCCCTTTAGGACCGGGGAGCTGTTTTTT
TRBV5-1,many,TRBD2,TRBJ2-5,CASSFRLAAQETQYF,TGCGCCAGCAGCTTCAGACTAGCGGCCCAAGAGACCCAGTACTTC
TRBV30,-,TRBD1,TRBJ2-3,CAWSRSTGADTQYF,TGTGCCTGGAGTAGATCGACAGGGGCAGATACGCAGTATTTT
TRBV4-2,-,-,TRBJ2-1,CASSQEGPYNEQFF,TGTGCCAGCAGCCAAGAAGGGCCGTACAATGAGCAGTTCTTC
TRBV15,-,-,TRBJ1-1,CATSRDRRRAFF,TGTGCCACCAGCAGAGATAGGAGGCGAGCTTTCTTT
TRBV7-8,few,-,TRBJ2-3,CASSPVTDTQYF,TGTGCCAGCAGCCCCGTTACAGATACGCAGTATTTT
TRBV11-2,many,TRBD2,TRBJ2-3,CASSFTSGGGTDTQYF,TGTGCCAGCAGCTTCACTAGCGGGGGGGGCACAGATACGCAGTATTTT
TRBV6-2/TRBV6-3,many,-,TRBJ2-3,CASSYTARGPGTQYF,TGTGCCAGCAGTTACACAGCCAGGGGTCCCGGTACGCAGTATTTT